Listed below are T cell receptor beta chains from one sample, sequenced in a study of molecular identifiers for immune sequencing clone quantification. TCRdb called the PCR reads again in MiXCR, with one record for every CDR3 protein. The sample contains over 70,000 distinct CDR3 sequences, 25% of which appear only once. Sequencing used naive CD8+ T cells from blood, with Jurkat cell RNA spiked in. The receptors derive from a human donor in good health. Some libraries in this study had Jurkat cell RNA spiked in. Each CDR3 is given without its conserved first and last residue. Clone size is given for some rows only: seen once, a few or many times, or a class if the clone is expanded.

j_call: TRBJ2-7; clone_size: many; v_call: TRBV7-9; cdr3_aa: ASSVAGLPGEQY
j_call: TRBJ1-2; clone_size: few; v_call: TRBV29-1; cdr3_aa: SVRARDKRGGYT
j_call: TRBJ1-5; clone_size: few; v_call: TRBV2; cdr3_aa: ASSSFGANQPQH
j_call: TRBJ1-6; clone_size: few; v_call: TRBV4-1; cdr3_aa: ASSQQPGQGDPLH
j_call: TRBJ2-5; clone_size: .; v_call: TRBV27; cdr3_aa: ARRPIRVRAGGGETQY
j_call: TRBJ2-7; clone_size: .; v_call: TRBV7-3; cdr3_aa: ASSPMDGYEQY
j_call: TRBJ2-7; clone_size: few; v_call: TRBV27; cdr3_aa: ASSLGGPGEQY
j_call: TRBJ1-1; clone_size: many; v_call: TRBV13; cdr3_aa: ASSPSPETRNTEAF
j_call: TRBJ2-1; clone_size: many; v_call: TRBV24-1; cdr3_aa: ATGKLAVPEQF
j_call: TRBJ2-3; clone_size: many; v_call: TRBV19; cdr3_aa: ASSLRQFSTDTQY
j_call: TRBJ2-7; clone_size: many; v_call: TRBV6-5; cdr3_aa: ASRNRDRGWEQY
j_call: TRBJ1-1; clone_size: many; v_call: TRBV13; cdr3_aa: ASSSGTPKRDEAF
j_call: TRBJ1-1; clone_size: few; v_call: TRBV2; cdr3_aa: ASSEAQMNTEAF
j_call: TRBJ2-3; clone_size: many; v_call: TRBV7-9; cdr3_aa: ASSSHTPADTQY
j_call: TRBJ2-7; clone_size: many; v_call: TRBV19; cdr3_aa: ASNAGQGMNEQY
j_call: TRBJ1-1; clone_size: many; v_call: TRBV6-5; cdr3_aa: ASSYRTGNTEAF
j_call: TRBJ2-2; clone_size: many; v_call: TRBV20-1; cdr3_aa: SPEGDTGELF
j_call: TRBJ1-1; clone_size: many; v_call: TRBV10-2; cdr3_aa: ASSDYSNTEAF
j_call: TRBJ1-5; clone_size: many; v_call: TRBV4-3; cdr3_aa: ASSQVYGVDSNQPQH
j_call: TRBJ1-1; clone_size: few; v_call: TRBV4-3; cdr3_aa: ASSLDGTGTKLF
j_call: TRBJ1-5; clone_size: few; v_call: TRBV28; cdr3_aa: ASSLRQPQH
j_call: TRBJ2-2; clone_size: .; v_call: TRBV7-2; cdr3_aa: ASSLVAPNTWELF
j_call: TRBJ2-4; clone_size: .; v_call: TRBV4-3; cdr3_aa: ASSRDAGLAKNIQY